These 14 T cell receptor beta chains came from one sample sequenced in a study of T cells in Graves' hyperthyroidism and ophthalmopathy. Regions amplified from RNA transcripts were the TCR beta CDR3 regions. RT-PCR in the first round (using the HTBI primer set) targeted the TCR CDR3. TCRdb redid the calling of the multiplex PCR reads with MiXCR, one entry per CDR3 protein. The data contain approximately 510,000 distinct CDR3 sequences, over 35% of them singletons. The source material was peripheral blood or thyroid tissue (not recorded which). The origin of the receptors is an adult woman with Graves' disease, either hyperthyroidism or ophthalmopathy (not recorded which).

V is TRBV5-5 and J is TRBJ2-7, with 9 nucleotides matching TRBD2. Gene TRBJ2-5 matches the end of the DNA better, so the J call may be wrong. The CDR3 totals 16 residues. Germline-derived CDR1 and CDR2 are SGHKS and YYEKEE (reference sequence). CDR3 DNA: TGTGCCAGCAGCTTCGGGAGCGGGAGGAGGGGAGAGACCCAGTACTTC. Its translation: CASSFGSGRRGETQYF.

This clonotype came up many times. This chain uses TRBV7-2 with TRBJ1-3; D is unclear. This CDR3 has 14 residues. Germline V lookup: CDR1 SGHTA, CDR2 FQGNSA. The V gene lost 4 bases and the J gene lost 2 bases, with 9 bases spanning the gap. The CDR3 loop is CASSSLFPGNTIYF. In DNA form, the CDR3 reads TGTGCCAGCAGCTCCCTCTTCCCTGGAAACACCATATATTTT. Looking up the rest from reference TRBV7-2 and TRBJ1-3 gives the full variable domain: GAGVSQSPSNKVTEKGKDVELRCDPISGHTALYWYRQSLGQGLEFLIYFQGNSAPDKSGLPSDRFSAERTGGSVSTLTIQRTQQEDSAVYLCASSSLFPGNTIYFGEGSWLTVV.

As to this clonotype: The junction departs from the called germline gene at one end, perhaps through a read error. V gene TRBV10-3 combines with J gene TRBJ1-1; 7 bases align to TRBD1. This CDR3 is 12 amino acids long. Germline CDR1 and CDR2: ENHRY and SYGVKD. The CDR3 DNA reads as TGTGCCACACCGGGACAGAACACTGAGGCTTTCTTT. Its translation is CATPGQNTEAFF.

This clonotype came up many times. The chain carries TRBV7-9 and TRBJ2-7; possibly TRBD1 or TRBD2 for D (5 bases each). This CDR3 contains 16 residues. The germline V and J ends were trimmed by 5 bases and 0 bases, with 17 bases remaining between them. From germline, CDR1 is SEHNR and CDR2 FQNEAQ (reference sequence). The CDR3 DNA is TGTGCCAGCAGCCCGATTGTGGGACCGAGCTCCTACGAGCAGTACTTC. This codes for CASSPIVGPSSYEQYF. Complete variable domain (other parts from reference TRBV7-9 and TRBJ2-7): DTGVSQNPRHKITKRGQNVTFRCDPISEHNRLYWYRQTLGQGPEFLTYFQNEAQLEKSRLLSDRFSAERPKGSFSTLEIQRTEQGDSAMYLCASSPIVGPSSYEQYFGPGTRLTVT.

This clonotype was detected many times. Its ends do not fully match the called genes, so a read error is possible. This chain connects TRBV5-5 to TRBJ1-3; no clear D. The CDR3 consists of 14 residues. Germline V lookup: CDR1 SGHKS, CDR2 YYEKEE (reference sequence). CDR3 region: CASSFGRPGNTIYF. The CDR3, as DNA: TGTGCCAGCAGCTTTGGCCGCCCTGGGAACACCATATATTTT.

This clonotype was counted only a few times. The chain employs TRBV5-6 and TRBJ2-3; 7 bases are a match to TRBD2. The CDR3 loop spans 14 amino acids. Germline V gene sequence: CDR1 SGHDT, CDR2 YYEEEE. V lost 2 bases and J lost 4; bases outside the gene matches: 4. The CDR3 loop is CASSFYGRSDTQYF. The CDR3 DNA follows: TGTGCCAGCAGCTTTTACGGGAGGTCAGATACGCAGTATTTT. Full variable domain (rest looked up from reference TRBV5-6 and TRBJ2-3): DAGVTQSPTHLIKTRGQQVTLRCSPKSGHDTVSWYQQALGQGPQFIFQYYEEEERQRGNFPDRFSGHQFPNYSSELNVNALLLGDSALYLCASSFYGRSDTQYFGPGTRLTVL.

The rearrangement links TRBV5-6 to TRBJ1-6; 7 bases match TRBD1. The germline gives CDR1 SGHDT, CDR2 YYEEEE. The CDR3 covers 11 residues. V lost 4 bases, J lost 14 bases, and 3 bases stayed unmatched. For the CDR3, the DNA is TGTGCCAGCAGCATGGGACAGACCCTCCACTTT. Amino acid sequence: CASSMGQTLHF.

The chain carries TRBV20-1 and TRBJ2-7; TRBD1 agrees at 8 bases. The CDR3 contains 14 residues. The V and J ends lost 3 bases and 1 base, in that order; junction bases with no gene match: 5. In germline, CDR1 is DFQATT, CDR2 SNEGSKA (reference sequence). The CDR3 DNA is TGCAGTGCTAGGGCAGGGGGCGATTCCTACGAGCAGTACTTC. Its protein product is CSARAGGDSYEQYF.

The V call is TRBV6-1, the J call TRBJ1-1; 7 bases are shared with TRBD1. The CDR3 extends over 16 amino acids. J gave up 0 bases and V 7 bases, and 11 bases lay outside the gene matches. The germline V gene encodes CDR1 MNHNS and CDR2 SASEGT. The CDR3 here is CASTIYQGVLNTEAFF. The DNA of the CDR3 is TGTGCCAGCACGATTTACCAGGGGGTCCTGAACACTGAAGCTTTCTTT.

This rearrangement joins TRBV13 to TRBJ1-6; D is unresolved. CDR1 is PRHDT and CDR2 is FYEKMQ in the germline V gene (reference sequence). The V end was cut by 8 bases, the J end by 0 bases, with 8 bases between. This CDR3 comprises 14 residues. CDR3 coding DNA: TGTGCCAGCCGAGCGAGCTCCTATAATTCACCCCTCCACTTT. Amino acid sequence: CASRASSYNSPLHF. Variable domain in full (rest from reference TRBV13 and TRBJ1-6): AAGVIQSPRHLIKEKRETATLKCYPIPRHDTVYWYQQGPGQDPQFLISFYEKMQSDKGSIPDRFSAQQFSDYHSELNMSSLELGDSALYFCASRASSYNSPLHFGNGTRLTVT.

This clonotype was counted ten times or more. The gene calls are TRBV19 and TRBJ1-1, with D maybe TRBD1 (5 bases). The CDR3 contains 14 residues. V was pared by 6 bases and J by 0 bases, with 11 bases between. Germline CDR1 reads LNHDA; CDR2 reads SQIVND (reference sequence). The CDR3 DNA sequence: TGTGCCAGTAGCGCGGGACGGCTGAACACTGAAGCTTTCTTT. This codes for CASSAGRLNTEAFF. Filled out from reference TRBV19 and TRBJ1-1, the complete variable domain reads DGGITQSPKYLFRKEGQNVTLSCEQNLNHDAMYWYRQDPGQGLRLIYYSQIVNDFQKGDIAEGYSVSREKKESFPLTVTSAQKNPTAFYLCASSAGRLNTEAFFGQGTRLTVV.

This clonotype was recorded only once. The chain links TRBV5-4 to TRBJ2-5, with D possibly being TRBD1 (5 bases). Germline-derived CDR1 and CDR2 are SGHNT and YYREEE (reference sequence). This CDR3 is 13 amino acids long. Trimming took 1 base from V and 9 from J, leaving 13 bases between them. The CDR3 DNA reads TGTGCCAGCAGCTTGCAGGGTTCGCAGCCCCAGTACTTC. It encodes CASSLQGSQPQYF.

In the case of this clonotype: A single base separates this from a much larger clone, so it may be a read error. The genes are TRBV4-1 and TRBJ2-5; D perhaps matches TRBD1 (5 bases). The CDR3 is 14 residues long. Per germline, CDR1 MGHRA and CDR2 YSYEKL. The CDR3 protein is CAGSRSDSQETQYF. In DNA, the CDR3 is TGCGCCGGCAGCCGGTCAGACAGTCAAGAGACCCAGTACTTC.

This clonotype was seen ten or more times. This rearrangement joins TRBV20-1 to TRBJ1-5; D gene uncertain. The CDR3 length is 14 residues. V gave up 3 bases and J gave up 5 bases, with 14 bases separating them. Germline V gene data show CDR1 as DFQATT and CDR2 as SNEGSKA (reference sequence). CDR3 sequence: CSASSALGDQPQHF. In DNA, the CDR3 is TGCAGTGCTAGTTCGGCTTTGGGTGATCAGCCCCAGCATTTT.